This passage covers 23 T cell receptor beta chains from one sample sequenced in a study of beta chain features in type 1 diabetes. Sequenced material consisted of expressed TCRB transcripts (all of the isolated RNA was reverse transcribed). Produced via immunoSEQ multiplex PCR; TCRdb's table is partial and in-frame only. Of a few hundred thousand clones in the sample, approximately 13% were seen once. Sequencing was performed on naive CD4+ T cells from blood. The receptors were gathered from a man aged 25-45 years in good health.

This clone showed up just a few times. The chain is built from TRBV5-6 and TRBJ2-5; no firm D call. Trimming cost V 2 bases and J 7 bases, with 15 bases left between them. Germline CDR1 is SGHDT and CDR2 is YYEEEE. This CDR3 contains 14 residues. The CDR3 loop is CASSFRAEAGTQYF. CDR3 in DNA: TGTGCCAGCAGCTTTCGGGCAGAGGCAGGGACCCAGTACTTC.

V is TRBV4-1 and J is TRBJ1-6; possibly TRBD1 for D (5 bases). The CDR3 totals 14 residues. V lost 0 bases, J lost 9 bases, and 9 bases lay in between. Germline values: CDR1 MGHRA, CDR2 YSYEKL. The CDR3, as DNA: TGCGCCAGCAGCCAAGATCCCAGGGTTTCACCCCTCCACTTT. It encodes CASSQDPRVSPLHF.

The chain is built from TRBV6-6 and TRBJ2-3; D gene uncertain. The V gene's germline CDR1 is MNHNY and CDR2 SVGAGI (reference sequence). The length of the CDR3 is 16 residues. The V end was cut by 6 bases, the J end by 0 bases, with 16 bases between. The CDR3 is CASSSHQLTSTDTQYF. The DNA for the CDR3 is TGTGCCAGCAGCAGTCACCAGCTTACTAGCACAGATACGCAGTATTTT.

This clone was seen a handful of times. The CDR3 is CASSLLGQYNSPLHF. The CDR3 nucleotides read TGTGCCAGCAGTTTGTTGGGACAATATAATTCACCCCTCCACTTT. The chain has TRBV27 and TRBJ1-6; D is perhaps TRBD1 (6 bases). The V end lost 3 bases, the J end lost 4 bases, and 10 bases lay between the germline ends. Germline values: CDR1 MNHEY, CDR2 SMNVEV (reference sequence). The CDR3 contains 15 residues.

This clone was seen a handful of times. The chain uses TRBV5-1 and TRBJ2-3; D not certain. Germline V gene sequence: CDR1 SGHRS, CDR2 YFSETQ. The CDR3 covers 15 residues. V gave up 0 bases and J gave up 2 bases, with 10 bases separating them. As DNA, the CDR3 is TGCGCCAGCAGCTTGGAATCCAAATCCACAGATACGCAGTATTTT. Its protein is CASSLESKSTDTQYF.

This clone was counted between two and nine times. The chain is built from TRBV30 and TRBJ2-5; no reliable D call. The germline V gene encodes CDR1 GTSNPN and CDR2 SVGIG (reference sequence). CDR3 size: 11 residues. V lost 4 bases to trimming and J lost 5 bases, with 8 bases between them. CDR3 bases: TGTGCCTGGAAGCTGCTGGAGACCCAGTACTTC. Its protein is CAWKLLETQYF.

The chain is built from TRBV30 and TRBJ1-1; the D gene is possibly TRBD1 (5 bases). Germline CDR1 reads GTSNPN; CDR2 reads SVGIG (reference sequence). V lost 3 bases and J 1 base, leaving 9 bases between the germline ends. This CDR3 region has 13 residues. Written as DNA, the CDR3 is TGTGCCTGGAGATCAAGGGGGAACACTGAAGCTTTCTTT. Protein: CAWRSRGNTEAFF.

The table lists this clone with a few counts. The J gene is TRBJ2-1, the V gene TRBV11-2, with a weak D call TRBD2 (5 bases). CDR1 and CDR2 from the germline V gene are SGHAT and FQNNGV. This CDR3 has 14 amino acids. Deletions cut 4 bases from V and 0 bases from J, with 7 bases between. The CDR3 spells CASSSAGSYNEQFF. The CDR3 coding sequence is TGTGCCAGCAGCTCGGCGGGCTCCTACAATGAGCAGTTCTTC. Complete variable domain (other parts from reference TRBV11-2 and TRBJ2-1): EAGVAQSPRYKIIEKRQSVAFWCNPISGHATLYWYQQILGQGPKLLIQFQNNGVVDDSQLPKDRFSAERLKGVDSTLKIQPAKLEDSAVYLCASSSAGSYNEQFFGPGTRLTVL.

This sequence joins TRBV6-4 and TRBJ1-2; D remains unclear. This CDR3 spans 11 amino acids. Deletions cut 4 bases from V and 6 bases from J, with 6 bases between. Germline V lookup: CDR1 MRHNA, CDR2 SNTAGT. The chain's CDR3 is CASSAGDGYTF. The DNA for the CDR3 is TGTGCCAGCAGTGCCGGAGATGGCTACACCTTC.

This clone turned up a few times. The CDR3 is CASSLSLTLAKNIQYF. CDR3 in DNA: TGTGCCAGCAGCTTAAGCTTGACTCTAGCCAAAAACATTCAGTACTTC. The chain joins TRBV5-5 to TRBJ2-4, with D unclear. Per germline, CDR1 SGHKS and CDR2 YYEKEE (reference sequence). V was shortened by 2 bases and J by 0 bases, with 12 bases between the two germline ends. The CDR3 is made up of 16 amino acids. The full variable domain, its missing parts supplied by reference TRBV5-5 and TRBJ2-4, is DAGVTQSPTHLIKTRGQQVTLRCSPISGHKSVSWYQQVLGQGPQFIFQYYEKEERGRGNFPDRFSARQFPNYSSELNVNALLLGDSALYLCASSLSLTLAKNIQYFGAGTRLSVL.

The chain is built from TRBV6-5 and TRBJ2-7; D call uncertain. V was clipped by 2 bases and J by 0 bases, with 5 bases between them. From germline, CDR1 is MNHEY and CDR2 SVGAGI. The CDR3 runs 13 residues. DNA of the CDR3: TGTGCCAGCAGTTACGTCGACTCCTACGAGCAGTACTTC. Protein: CASSYVDSYEQYF.

This clone was seen more than once but under ten times. This chain links TRBV15 with TRBJ2-5; maybe TRBD1 (5 bases). CDR1 is LNHNV, CDR2 YYDKDF, per germline (reference sequence). V was shortened by 3 bases and J by 5 bases, with 10 bases between the two germline ends. The CDR3 runs 13 residues. CDR3 in amino acids: CATSSWTYETQYF. In nucleotides, the CDR3 is TGTGCCACCAGCAGCTGGACATACGAGACCCAGTACTTC.

This clone has just a few counts. The chain carries TRBV19 and TRBJ2-3; 9 positions match TRBD1. V lost 8 bases and J lost 3; bases outside the gene matches: 6. The CDR3 length is 14 residues. The germline gives CDR1 LNHDA, CDR2 SQIVND (reference sequence). The CDR3: CASEPGQGTDTQYF. The CDR3 region has the DNA TGTGCCAGTGAACCGGGACAGGGAACAGATACGCAGTATTTT. The complete variable domain, with remaining parts taken from reference TRBV19 and TRBJ2-3, reads DGGITQSPKYLFRKEGQNVTLSCEQNLNHDAMYWYRQDPGQGLRLIYYSQIVNDFQKGDIAEGYSVSREKKESFPLTVTSAQKNPTAFYLCASEPGQGTDTQYFGPGTRLTVL.

J is TRBJ2-7 and V is TRBV29-1; D gene uncertain. The germline V and J ends were trimmed by 4 bases and 6 bases, with 13 bases remaining between them. The CDR3 sequence is 12 residues long. Germline CDR1 reads SQVTM; CDR2 reads ANQGSEA. CDR3 sequence reads: CSVAVGKVEQYF. In nucleotides, the CDR3 is TGCAGCGTTGCCGTTGGGAAAGTCGAGCAGTACTTC.

This clone was counted a few times. V is TRBV30 and J is TRBJ1-1; D possibly corresponds to TRBD1 (5 bases). The germline V gene has CDR1 GTSNPN and CDR2 SVGIG (reference sequence). The germline V and J ends were trimmed by 3 bases and 9 bases, with 14 bases remaining between them. The CDR3 has 12 amino acids. The DNA of the CDR3 is TGTGCCTGGAGACTGACCGGGACGAAAGCTTTCTTT. It specifies CAWRLTGTKAFF. The complete variable domain, with remaining parts taken from reference TRBV30 and TRBJ1-1, reads SQTIHQWPATLVQPVGSPLSLECTVEGTSNPNLYWYRQAAGRGLQLLFYSVGIGQISSEVPQNLSASRPQDRQFILSSKKLLLSDSGFYLCAWRLTGTKAFFGQGTRLTVV.

This clone was counted a few times. The chain combines TRBV9 with TRBJ2-1; D not resolved. The germline V gene has CDR1 SGDLS and CDR2 YYNGEE. The CDR3 has 16 amino acids. The V and J ends lost 4 bases and 0 bases respectively, with 14 bases between them. CDR3 protein: CASSPRARSSYNEQFF. In DNA, the CDR3 is TGTGCCAGCAGCCCCCGAGCCCGGAGCTCCTACAATGAGCAGTTCTTC.

This clone was observed a few times. The chain employs TRBV5-4 and TRBJ2-5; 14 nucleotides match TRBD2. CDR1 is SGHNT and CDR2 is YYREEE in the germline V gene (reference sequence). V lost 0 bases, J lost 5 bases, and 6 bases stayed unmatched. The CDR3 sequence is 17 residues long. CDR3 loop: CASSLAPWTSGRETQYF. In DNA, the CDR3 is TGTGCCAGCAGCTTGGCCCCTTGGACTAGCGGGAGGGAGACCCAGTACTTC. Using reference TRBV5-4 and TRBJ2-5 for the parts outside the CDR3, the full variable domain is ETGVTQSPTHLIKTRGQQVTLRCSSQSGHNTVSWYQQALGQGPQFIFQYYREEENGRGNFPPRFSGLQFPNYSSELNVNALELDDSALYLCASSLAPWTSGRETQYFGPGTRLLVL.

The V gene is TRBV19, the J gene TRBJ2-5; possibly TRBD1 for D (6 bases). V dropped 1 base and J dropped 2 bases, with 11 bases sitting between them. Germline V gives CDR1 LNHDA, CDR2 SQIVND (reference sequence). The CDR3 runs 15 residues. CDR3 sequence reads: CASSIVSGAQETQYF. The CDR3 DNA follows: TGTGCCAGTAGTATAGTATCAGGGGCACAAGAGACCCAGTACTTC.

This clone was observed a few times. The rearrangement links TRBV7-2 to TRBJ2-3; D unclear. The germline V gene has CDR1 SGHTA and CDR2 FQGNSA. The CDR3 loop spans 14 amino acids. V was shortened by 4 bases and J by 0 bases, with 8 bases between the two germline ends. The CDR3 nucleotides read TGTGCCAGCAGCTCCCCCGGGAGCACAGATACGCAGTATTTT. It specifies CASSSPGSTDTQYF.

Worth noting for this clone: Other DNA sequences in this sample translate to the same CDR3. The rearrangement links TRBV9 to TRBJ1-2; 7 bases agree with TRBD1. From germline, CDR1 is SGDLS and CDR2 YYNGEE. With V trimmed by 0 bases and J by 4 bases, 0 bases remained unmatched. The CDR3 has 13 amino acids. CDR3 loop: CASSVDRGYGYTF. CDR3 coding DNA: TGTGCCAGCAGCGTAGACAGGGGCTATGGCTACACCTTC.

The genes are TRBV4-1 and TRBJ1-1, with D maybe TRBD1 (5 bases). The germline gives CDR1 MGHRA, CDR2 YSYEKL. The CDR3 loop spans 15 amino acids. V gave up 8 bases and J gave up 0 bases, with 16 bases separating them. Here the CDR3 reads CASAPRGNLNTEAFF. The CDR3 DNA is TGCGCCAGCGCGCCGAGGGGAAACCTGAACACTGAAGCTTTCTTT.

In its sample, this clone was seen a few times. This sequence joins TRBV18 and TRBJ1-2; D is undetermined. The ends were cut back, 2 bases at V and 3 bases at J, with 10 bases in the middle. This CDR3 contains 14 residues. Germline assignment: CDR1 KGHSH and CDR2 LQKENI. The CDR3 DNA follows: TGTGCCAGCTCACCAATCGGTACTGACTATGGCTACACCTTC. It translates to CASSPIGTDYGYTF.

The gene calls are TRBV18 and TRBJ2-1; D may match TRBD1 or TRBD2 (5 bases each). This CDR3 has 15 residues. Looked up from germline, CDR1 is KGHSH and CDR2 is LQKENI. Deletions cut 1 base from V and 9 bases from J, with 16 bases between. CDR3 sequence: CASSPLSGSWGEQFF. Written as DNA, the CDR3 is TGTGCCAGCTCACCACTTTCAGGGAGTTGGGGTGAGCAGTTCTTC.